A selection of T cell receptor beta chains follows, all from one sample in a study of blood T cell repertoires in COVID-19. The protocol was immunoSEQ multiplex PCR, while the TCRdb copy is restricted to in-frame clones and leaves out a portion. The data hold 200,000 to 250,000 clones, with 81% observed a single time. Material: PBMCs or T cells enriched from blood (not recorded which). The receptors shown here come from a woman aged 50 to 60 with acute COVID-19. CDR3s include the opening cysteine and the closing phenylalanine or tryptophan. Each record gives: V gene, clone size, J gene, D gene, CDR3 DNA, CDR3 protein. D genes are given only for firm matches. Size is stated for part of the rows, as once, few or many counts, or as a class when the clone is expanded.

>TRBV6-5|.|TRBJ2-7|.
TGTGCCAGCAGTCACAGGGAAGCCTACGAGCAGTACTTC
CASSHREAYEQYF
>TRBV7-2|.|TRBJ2-2|TRBD2
TGTGCCAGCAGCTTATTCCCAGCGGGGCCCACCGGGGAGCTGTTTTTT
CASSLFPAGPTGELFF
>TRBV6-2/TRBV6-3|.|TRBJ1-1|.
TGTGCCAGCAGCCCCGGAGCCAAAGCTTTCTTT
CASSPGAKAFF
>TRBV7-2|.|TRBJ2-7|.
TGTGCCAGCAGCAACCGGGGGGGCTCCGGGACAGCCTCCTACGAGCAGTACTTC
CASSNRGGSGTASYEQYF
>TRBV6-2/TRBV6-3|.|TRBJ1-2|.
TGTGCCAGCAGTTATCCAGGTTCTAATGGCTACACCTTC
CASSYPGSNGYTF
>TRBV11-2|.|TRBJ1-1|.
TGTGCCAGCAGTTACCGCGACGCCAGGGTCGCTGAAGCTTTCTTT
CASSYRDARVAEAFF
>TRBV30|.|TRBJ2-1|TRBD2
TGTGCCTGGAGTGTACATCCGGGACTAGCGGGAGCTACCTACAATGAGCAGTTCTTC
CAWSVHPGLAGATYNEQFF
>TRBV28|once|TRBJ2-3|TRBD2
TGTGCCAGCAGACCGGGGGGACTCACAGATACGCAGTATTTT
CASRPGGLTDTQYF
>TRBV19|few|TRBJ1-1|.
TGTGCCAGTAGTAGCTACAGGGCGAACACTGAAGCTTTCTTT
CASSSYRANTEAFF
>TRBV27|once|TRBJ2-7|.
TGTGCCAGCAGTTATTCGGGGGGCCTTCTCCTCTACGAGCAGTACTTC
CASSYSGGLLLYEQYF
>TRBV5-1|.|TRBJ2-3|TRBD1
TGCGCCAGCAGCTTGGCTCCCGGGACAGGTGGCGATACGCAGTATTTT
CASSLAPGTGGDTQYF
>TRBV7-2|.|TRBJ1-2|.
TGTGCCAGCAGCCGGCGGTCCCCAACTAACTATGGCTACACCTTC
CASSRRSPTNYGYTF
>TRBV28|.|TRBJ2-6|TRBD1
TGTGCCAGCAGACCCGACAGGGCTGGGGCCAACGTCCTGACTTTC
CASRPDRAGANVLTF
>TRBV3-1/TRBV3-2|.|TRBJ1-4|.
TGTGCCAGCAGCCAACCTTGCAGGGTCCCTGTCGGAAAACTGTTTTTT
CASSQPCRVPVGKLFF
>TRBV7-6|.|TRBJ1-5|.
TGTGCCAGCAGCTTAGGAGCAAATAGCAATCAGCCCCAGCATTTT
CASSLGANSNQPQHF
>TRBV19|.|TRBJ1-2|.
TGTGCCAGTAGTATCAGGGGAAACTATGGCTACACCTTC
CASSIRGNYGYTF
>TRBV4-1|.|TRBJ2-6|.
TGCGCCAGCAGCCAAGAGCGGCTTATCTCTGGGGCCAACGTCCTGACTTTC
CASSQERLISGANVLTF
>TRBV9|.|TRBJ1-4|.
TGTGCCAGCAGCGTAGATTTTGGGAGAAATGAAAAACTGTTTTTT
CASSVDFGRNEKLFF
>TRBV5-3|.|TRBJ1-5|TRBD1
TGTGCCAGAAGCAAGGGACAGGGGCCTGATTGTACCAAATCAGCCCAGCATTTT
CARSKGQGPDCTKSAQHF
>TRBV6-5|.|TRBJ2-7|TRBD1
TGTGCCAGCAGTTACTCGAGCCAGGGGGCGTCAGAGCAGTACTTC
CASSYSSQGASEQYF
>TRBV5-8|few|TRBJ1-2|.
TGTGCCAGCACCTATGTACTGCTGAACTATGGCTACACCTTC
CASTYVLLNYGYTF
>TRBV4-3|.|TRBJ2-2|TRBD2
TGCGCCAGCAGCCAAGAGGGAGGGGTCGCGAACACCGGGGAGCTGTTTTTT
CASSQEGGVANTGELFF
>TRBV6-2/TRBV6-3|.|TRBJ2-3|TRBD2
TGTGCCAGCAGTTACTTCGGGACTAGCGCAGATACGCAGTATTTT
CASSYFGTSADTQYF
>TRBV27|.|TRBJ2-4|.
TGTGCCAGCAGTTCGAGGCAGGGTATTCAGTACTTC
CASSSRQGIQYF
>TRBV5-1|few|TRBJ1-2|TRBD1
TGCGCCAGCAGCTTAGGGACAGGGGGCCCTACTAACTATGGCTACACCTTC
CASSLGTGGPTNYGYTF
>TRBV18|.|TRBJ1-4|TRBD1
TGTGCCAGCTCACCAGGACAGGGAGGGAATGAAAAACTGTTTTTT
CASSPGQGGNEKLFF
>TRBV11-1|.|TRBJ2-1|TRBD1
TGTGCCAGCAGCTTTTCAGGGGGCTCCTACAATGAGCAGTTCTTC
CASSFSGGSYNEQFF
>TRBV5-1|.|TRBJ2-1|TRBD2
TGCGCCAGCAGCAGCAGCGGGGGGGCACTTTACAATGAGCAGTTCTTC
CASSSSGGALYNEQFF
>TRBV28|.|TRBJ1-2|TRBD1
TGTGCCAGCAGGACAGGGGGAGGGAATGGCTACACCTTC
CASRTGGGNGYTF
>TRBV5-5|few|TRBJ1-5|.
TGTGCCAGCAGCTTAGGCCAGGGGCTGAATCAGCCCCAGCATTTT
CASSLGQGLNQPQHF
>TRBV11-2|.|TRBJ1-5|TRBD1
TGTGCCAGCAGCTTAGGCACGTACGGACAGGGGGCCAATCAGCCCCAGCATTTT
CASSLGTYGQGANQPQHF
>TRBV19|.|TRBJ2-1|.
TGTGCCAGTAGTATCGGCAGGGCGGAATACAATGAGCAGTTCTTC
CASSIGRAEYNEQFF
>TRBV30|.|TRBJ1-6|TRBD1
TGTGCCTGGAGTAGGGACAGGGGGACTTCAGGGCATTCACCCCTCCACTTT
CAWSRDRGTSGHSPLHF
>TRBV3-1/TRBV3-2|.|TRBJ2-5|.
TGTGCCAGCAGCCAACGCCCGGGGACCCAGTACTTC
CASSQRPGTQYF
>TRBV11-2|.|TRBJ2-1|.
TGTGCCAGCAGCTCACCAGTCATTTTCTCCTACAATGAGCAGTTCTTC
CASSSPVIFSYNEQFF
>TRBV6-5|once|TRBJ1-3|TRBD1
TGTGCCAGCAGAGTAGACAGGGTCCCTGGAAACACCATATATTTT
CASRVDRVPGNTIYF
>TRBV19|.|TRBJ1-5|.
TGTGCCAGTAGTATAGATGGGAGTACGGCCGGCAATCAGCCCCAGCATTTT
CASSIDGSTAGNQPQHF
>TRBV3-1/TRBV3-2|once|TRBJ1-5|.
TGTGCCAGCAGCCAAGACCCAGAGAGGTACACCAATCAGCCCCAGCATTTT
CASSQDPERYTNQPQHF
>TRBV11-3|once|TRBJ2-7|TRBD2
TGTGCCAGCAGCCGAACCAGCGGGGACGAGCAGTACTTC
CASSRTSGDEQYF
>TRBV29-1|.|TRBJ2-3|TRBD2
TGCAGCACCGAGCCCGCGGGAGGGCCGGGTACGCAGTATTTT
CSTEPAGGPGTQYF